The T cell receptor beta chain described here comes from a study of Graves' ophthalmopathy and Graves' hyperthyroidism (dated by TCRdb to between 2017 and 2018). Regarding the research as a whole: Peripheral blood was collected at initial diagnosis, before any treatment. The study used signatures of the TCR beta repertoire to tell Graves' ophthalmopathy apart from Graves' hyperthyroidism and to predict which patients would progress to ophthalmopathy. Once sampling was done, hyperthyroidism patients were given methimazole at a starting dose of 30 mg daily, while ophthalmopathy patients were given high-dose intravenous methylprednisolone. An independent validation cohort was composed of 18 to 20 hyperthyroidism patients and around 16 patients who later progressed from hyperthyroidism to ophthalmopathy. In total, 135 blood samples were TCR-sequenced: under 45 ophthalmopathy, roughly 80 hyperthyroidism and about 17 hyperthyroidism-to-ophthalmopathy patients. In a handful of hyperthyroidism patients, the T-cell repertoires found in thyroid tissue were compared with those found in blood. To explore V-J signatures that distinguish ophthalmopathy from hyperthyroidism, a discovery set of about a hundred patients was enrolled, made up of about 40 with ophthalmopathy and around 60 with stable hyperthyroidism. The paper's findings and limits, for the study overall: In validation, the model predicted ophthalmopathy progression with less than 71% sensitivity and less than 80% specificity; roughly 12 predicted patients were CT-confirmed with GO in a median of about 7.1 months. Sample size was not predetermined statistically, and investigators were not blinded to group allocation. Most of the expanded thyroid clonotypes with a frequency above 0.001 were also detected in blood, and it was suggested that the thyroid immune response may be reflected by blood repertoires. In cross-validation, the 13-signature model distinguished ophthalmopathy from stable hyperthyroidism with about 88% sensitivity and nearly 82% specificity, and in the test set the corresponding values were approximately 80% and 75%.

Ophthalmopathy patients were characterized by moderately to severely active disease, a Clinical Activity Score of at least 3, a NOSPECS grade of at least 4, and a disease duration under 3 months. Patients with other autoimmune diseases, uncontrolled infections, pregnancy or lactation were excluded from the study. Clinical symptoms, serum thyroxine, TRAb, thyroid ultrasound and orbital computed tomography were used for diagnosis. PBMCs were isolated from 7.5 to 10 ml of fresh peripheral blood by Ficoll-Paque density gradient centrifugation. Total RNA was extracted with Trizol reagent and quality-checked on an Agilent 2100 Bioanalyzer. The CDR3 spans 10 residues, from the cysteine through the phenylalanine. The CDR3 DNA has 30 bases and is translated from base 1. Trimming leaves V shorter by 5 bases and J shorter by 12 bases, with the junction holding 3 bases beyond the gene matches. The germline V gene (reference sequence) yields DFQATT for CDR1 and SNEGSKA for CDR2.

For repertoire sequencing, the TCR beta CDR3 regions were amplified from RNA transcripts. HTBI primers and the Qiagen OneStep RT-PCR kit were used in a first-round RT-PCR, which was followed by a second-round multiplex PCR, size selection and purification. Libraries were sequenced on an Illumina HiSeq2000 using paired-end 100 bp reads. The study's own analysis went as follows. SOAPnuke was used to process the reads, throwing out any read that had adapters, had uncalled bases, had a mean Phred below 15, or lacked an exact constant-primer or identifier match. COPE v1.2.5 was used to merge the high-quality paired reads. Each unique nucleotide sequence was defined as a clonotype, and clonotypes were aligned to IMGT TRB V, D and J references with MiTCR v1.1. Only V-J combinations with frequency above 0.0001 were analysed, covering approximately 99% of repertoires. A TCR clonal expansion and chaos score per V-J combination was defined as the ratio of F50 clonal expansion to chaos observed in the TCRdist matrix. Welch's t-statistics and random forest were used to reduce the features to about 14 V-J combinations, which were then used as input to a naive Bayes classifier. The similarity between thyroid and blood repertoires was quantified using the Morisita-Horn index. Using fastp trimming at Q25 and MiXCR clonotype assembly, TCRdb reanalyzed the public sequencing data and kept in-frame beta chains. Every entry covers one CDR3 protein and lists the most common genes and DNA from its rows. What appears here as the V and J calls and clone size reflects TCRdb's work, not the paper's. The sample yields about 40,000 distinct CDR3 sequences; over 40% were counted once. Less than 20% of the sample lies in the top ten.

In the case of this clonotype: There is no known antigen for this receptor. No base quality information exists; no much larger clone differs at one position.

The receptor comes from an adult man with Graves' ophthalmopathy. The rearranged segments are TRBV20-1 and TRBJ2-1, and 8 junction bases match TRBD1. The sequencing sample was made of peripheral blood. In nucleotide form, the sequence is TGCAGTGCTTCCGGGACAGGGCAGTTCTTC. The resulting protein is CSASGTGQFF.